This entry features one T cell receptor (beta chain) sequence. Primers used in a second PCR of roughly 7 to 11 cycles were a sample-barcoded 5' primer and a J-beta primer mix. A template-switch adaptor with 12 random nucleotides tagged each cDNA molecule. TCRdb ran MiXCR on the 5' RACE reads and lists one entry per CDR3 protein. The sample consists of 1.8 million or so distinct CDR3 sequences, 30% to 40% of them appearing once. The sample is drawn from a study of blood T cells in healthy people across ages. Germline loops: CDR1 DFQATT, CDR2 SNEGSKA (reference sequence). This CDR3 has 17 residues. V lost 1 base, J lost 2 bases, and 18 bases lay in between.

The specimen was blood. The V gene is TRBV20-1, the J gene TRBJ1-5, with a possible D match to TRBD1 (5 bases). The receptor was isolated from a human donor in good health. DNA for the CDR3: TGCAGTGCTAGAGGGTCTGGGGGACTCGGGGGCAATCAGCCCCAGCATTTT. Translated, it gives CSARGSGGLGGNQPQHF.